The 18 T cell receptor beta chains listed next were all sequenced from one sample in a study of T cell responses to AZD1222 COVID-19 vaccine. Method: immunoSEQ multiplex PCR; TCRdb's copy keeps in-frame clones and lacks some. The sample yields approximately 77,000 clones, about 91% seen once. Here the sequenced sample was peripheral blood, taken on day 0 of MenACWY control vaccination. The receptors were sampled from an adult in good health.

V usage is TRBV19 and J usage is TRBJ2-4, with 9 bases identical to TRBD1. The CDR3 extends over 14 amino acids. V was pared by 10 bases and J by 0 bases, with 4 bases of the junction left unmatched. Germline-derived CDR1 and CDR2 are LNHDA and SQIVND (reference sequence). In DNA form, the CDR3 reads TGTGCCACCGGGACAGGGTTAGCCAAAAACATTCAGTACTTC. Encoded protein: CATGTGLAKNIQYF.

V is TRBV10-1 and J is TRBJ2-1, with D maybe TRBD2 (6 bases). The CDR3 is 14 amino acids. The germline CDR1 and CDR2 sequences are WNHNN and SYGVQD (reference sequence). Trimming left V 0 bases short and J 7 bases short, with 10 bases between. Written as DNA, the CDR3 is TGCGCCAGCAGTGAGTCCGGGGGATTGAATGAGCAGTTCTTC. Translating gives CASSESGGLNEQFF.

This rearrangement joins TRBV18 to TRBJ1-4; TRBD1 might be the D (5 bases). Trimming shortened V by 2 bases and J by 0 bases, and 13 bases separated the two germline ends. CDR3 size: 17 residues. Germline-derived CDR1 and CDR2 are KGHSH and LQKENI. DNA for the CDR3: TGTGCCAGCTCACCATTAGGGGTAGCTGCAACTAATGAAAAACTGTTTTTT. Protein: CASSPLGVAATNEKLFF.

The gene calls are TRBV6-1 and TRBJ2-3; a possible D gene is TRBD2 (6 bases). Germline V gives CDR1 MNHNS, CDR2 SASEGT. Trimming stripped 5 bases from V and 6 bases from J, with 15 bases between. This CDR3 region has 14 residues. The CDR3: CASSSPRGGDTQYF. The DNA of the CDR3 is TGTGCCAGCAGTTCGCCTCGGGGAGGTGATACGCAGTATTTT.

Points on this clone: Distinct nucleotide sequences in the sample also encode this CDR3. The rearrangement links TRBV2 to TRBJ1-6; 8 bases align to TRBD1. The CDR3 spans 13 residues. The germline gives CDR1 SNHLY, CDR2 FYNNEI. The junction had 2 bases not matched to a gene; V was cut back by 4 bases and J by 9 bases. This chain's CDR3 is CASSGDRGSPLHF. Written as DNA, the CDR3 is TGTGCCAGCAGTGGTGACAGGGGTTCACCCCTCCACTTT.

The CDR3 region has the DNA TGTGCCAGCAGCTTAGATAACTTAGGATCGTCCGGAAACACCATATATTTT. Encoded protein: CASSLDNLGSSGNTIYF. The J gene is TRBJ1-3, the V gene TRBV7-2, with no clear D. CDR3 size: 17 residues. V was cut by 1 base and J by 4 bases, with 17 bases left in between. Germline CDR1 reads SGHTA; CDR2 reads FQGNSA.

In the case of this clone: The junction departs from germline at one end; a sequencing error may be responsible. The rearrangement joins TRBV15 to TRBJ2-5, with D maybe TRBD2 (6 bases). Per the germline V gene, CDR1 is LNHNV and CDR2 is YYDKDF (reference sequence). CDR3 length: 17 amino acids. The CDR3 sequence is CATRRDTGLPYQETQYF. CDR3 bases: TGTGCCACCAGAAGAGATACAGGACTACCGTACCAAGAGACCCAGTACTTC.

This chain uses TRBV29-1 with TRBJ1-4, with no clear D. V lost 5 bases, J lost 0 bases, and 4 bases lay in between. The CDR3 totals 12 residues. Germline V CDR1 and CDR2: SQVTM, ANQGSEA. CDR3 DNA sequence: TGCAGCGTTCAGACAACTAATGAAAAACTGTTTTTT. It encodes CSVQTTNEKLFF.

J is TRBJ2-7 and V is TRBV7-9, with 7 bases fitting TRBD1. CDR1 and CDR2 from the germline V gene are SEHNR and FQNEAQ (reference sequence). V shed 6 bases, J shed 0 bases, and the junction held 5 bases outside the gene matches. CDR3 length: 14 amino acids. CDR3 loop: CASRSDRSSYEQYF. The CDR3 coding sequence is TGTGCCAGCAGGTCGGACAGGAGCTCCTACGAGCAGTACTTC.

The genes are TRBV11-2 and TRBJ2-5; 9 bases are a match to TRBD2. The CDR3 spans 16 residues. Germline CDR1 is SGHAT and CDR2 is FQNNGV. V lost 1 base and J lost 5; bases outside the gene matches: 8. The chain's CDR3 is CASSLVVAGVGETQYF. CDR3 nucleotides: TGTGCCAGCAGCTTAGTGGTAGCGGGAGTTGGGGAGACCCAGTACTTC.

The chain recombines TRBV28 with TRBJ2-3; D unresolved. V was trimmed by 2 bases and J by 4 bases, leaving 10 bases between them. CDR1 MDHEN and CDR2 SYDVKM come from the germline V gene. The CDR3 contains 14 residues. The CDR3 DNA sequence: TGTGCCAGCAGTTTACCGTCCAGGCCAGATACGCAGTATTTT. Its protein product is CASSLPSRPDTQYF. The whole variable domain, remainder taken from reference TRBV28 and TRBJ2-3, is DVKVTQSSRYLVKRTGEKVFLECVQDMDHENMFWYRQDPGLGLRLIYFSYDVKMKEKGDIPEGYSVSREKKERFSLILESASTNQTSMYLCASSLPSRPDTQYFGPGTRLTVL.

The V call is TRBV30, the J call TRBJ1-6, with a tentative D call TRBD1 (6 bases). The CDR3 has 13 residues. Trimming took 4 bases from V and 5 from J, leaving 9 bases between them. The germline V gene encodes CDR1 GTSNPN and CDR2 SVGIG (reference sequence). The CDR3 reads CAWTDRNNSPLHF. CDR3 sequence (DNA): TGTGCCTGGACAGACAGGAATAATTCACCCCTCCACTTT.

The J gene is TRBJ1-2, the V gene TRBV5-1; perhaps TRBD1 as D (6 bases). The germline V gene has CDR1 SGHRS and CDR2 YFSETQ. CDR3 length: 19 amino acids. V gave up 4 bases and J gave up 8 bases, with 33 bases separating them. The chain's CDR3 is CASSSLGGGSGTDLAGYTF. CDR3 sequence (DNA): TGCGCCAGCAGCAGCCTCGGGGGCGGCAGCGGTACCGACCTTGCGGGCTACACCTTC.

The rearrangement joins TRBV7-6 to TRBJ2-5; 7 bases agree with TRBD2. The CDR3 extends over 17 amino acids. V gave up 9 bases and J gave up 2 bases; unmatched junction bases: 18. Germline CDR1 SGHVS, CDR2 FNYEAQ. The CDR3 coding sequence is TGTGCCAGTAAGCTTAGTATGTCTAGCGGAATACAAGAGACCCAGTACTTC. Protein: CASKLSMSSGIQETQYF.

V is TRBV10-3 and J is TRBJ2-7; D unresolved. The CDR3 spans 14 residues. CDR1 and CDR2 (germline): ENHRY, SYGVKD. Trimming pared 0 bases from V and 3 bases from J, leaving 9 bases between. The DNA for the CDR3 is TGTGCCATCAGTGAGTCCGGCAGGATCTACGAGCAGTACTTC. Translation: CAISESGRIYEQYF.

This chain connects TRBV28 to TRBJ2-1; D call uncertain. V was pared by 5 bases and J by 4 bases, with 3 bases between. CDR3 length: 11 amino acids. The germline gives CDR1 MDHEN, CDR2 SYDVKM. DNA of the CDR3: TGTGCCAGCAGTCCTTACAATGAGCAGTTCTTC. Amino acids: CASSPYNEQFF. The whole variable domain, filled in from reference TRBV28 and TRBJ2-1, reads DVKVTQSSRYLVKRTGEKVFLECVQDMDHENMFWYRQDPGLGLRLIYFSYDVKMKEKGDIPEGYSVSREKKERFSLILESASTNQTSMYLCASSPYNEQFFGPGTRLTVL.

The CDR3 region is CASSRSGQGGNQPQHF. In DNA, the CDR3 is TGTGCCAGCTCACGGTCGGGACAGGGGGGGAATCAGCCCCAGCATTTT. The rearrangement links TRBV18 to TRBJ1-5; the match to TRBD1 covers 11 bases. This CDR3 is built from 16 residues. Germline CDR1 and CDR2: KGHSH and LQKENI. The J segment lost 4 bases and the V segment lost 4 bases, leaving 6 bases of the junction unmatched.

The CDR3 bases are TGTGCCAGCAGACAGGAGAGCAATCAGCCCCAGCATTTT. Amino acids: CASRQESNQPQHF. The V gene is TRBV12-3 or TRBV12-4, the J gene TRBJ1-5; the D gene is possibly TRBD1 (5 bases). V was shortened by 6 bases and J by 1 base, with 7 bases between the two germline ends. The CDR3 runs 13 residues.